This is a list of T cell receptor beta chains from one sample in a study of blood T cell repertoires in COVID-19. The protocol was immunoSEQ multiplex PCR, while the TCRdb copy is restricted to in-frame clones and leaves out a portion. Of 45,000 or so clones listed, approximately 77% were seen once; the top ten hold about 4%. The sequenced sample was peripheral blood. All receptors come from a woman in her sixties or seventies with acute or convalescent COVID-19. Each CDR3 is given with its conserved first and last residue. Fields, in order: D gene, V gene, CDR3 protein. A D gene is named only where the DNA matches it firmly.

D gene: TRBD1
V gene: TRBV9
CDR3 protein: CASSVGDRGKKETQYF

D gene: TRBD1
V gene: TRBV6-6
CDR3 protein: CASSSRDRKGSPLHF

D gene: NA
V gene: TRBV3-1/TRBV3-2
CDR3 protein: CASSLGVGIDEQFF

D gene: TRBD2
V gene: TRBV25-1
CDR3 protein: CASSDGLAGGDTQYF

D gene: NA
V gene: TRBV19
CDR3 protein: CASSSVGGTDTQYF

D gene: NA
V gene: TRBV4-3
CDR3 protein: CASSQDLPSSYNEQFF

D gene: TRBD1
V gene: TRBV27
CDR3 protein: CASSQRDRGPSNQPQHF

D gene: NA
V gene: TRBV11-2
CDR3 protein: CASSLGVGADTEAFF

D gene: NA
V gene: TRBV7-3
CDR3 protein: CASSLGQGRVDTQYF

D gene: NA
V gene: TRBV12-5
CDR3 protein: CASGLDRAGAGNTIYF

D gene: NA
V gene: TRBV30
CDR3 protein: CAWSLLGSEQFF

D gene: TRBD2
V gene: TRBV6-5
CDR3 protein: CASREDRDFTDTQYF

D gene: TRBD1
V gene: TRBV5-1
CDR3 protein: CASSFGTGSSNEQFF

D gene: TRBD1
V gene: TRBV18
CDR3 protein: CASSRGTGYTEAFF

D gene: NA
V gene: TRBV5-4
CDR3 protein: CASSSPNYGYTF

D gene: NA
V gene: TRBV6-5
CDR3 protein: CASSSRRGEQFF

D gene: NA
V gene: TRBV24-1
CDR3 protein: CATSDSSHPYNEQFF

D gene: TRBD2
V gene: TRBV7-2
CDR3 protein: CASSLVNGRGNEQFF

D gene: NA
V gene: TRBV4-2
CDR3 protein: CASSQGLVNTEAFF

D gene: NA
V gene: TRBV30
CDR3 protein: CAWGREKLFF

D gene: NA
V gene: TRBV30
CDR3 protein: CAWLRGSNSPLHF

D gene: NA
V gene: TRBV19
CDR3 protein: CASRQLGSYGYTF